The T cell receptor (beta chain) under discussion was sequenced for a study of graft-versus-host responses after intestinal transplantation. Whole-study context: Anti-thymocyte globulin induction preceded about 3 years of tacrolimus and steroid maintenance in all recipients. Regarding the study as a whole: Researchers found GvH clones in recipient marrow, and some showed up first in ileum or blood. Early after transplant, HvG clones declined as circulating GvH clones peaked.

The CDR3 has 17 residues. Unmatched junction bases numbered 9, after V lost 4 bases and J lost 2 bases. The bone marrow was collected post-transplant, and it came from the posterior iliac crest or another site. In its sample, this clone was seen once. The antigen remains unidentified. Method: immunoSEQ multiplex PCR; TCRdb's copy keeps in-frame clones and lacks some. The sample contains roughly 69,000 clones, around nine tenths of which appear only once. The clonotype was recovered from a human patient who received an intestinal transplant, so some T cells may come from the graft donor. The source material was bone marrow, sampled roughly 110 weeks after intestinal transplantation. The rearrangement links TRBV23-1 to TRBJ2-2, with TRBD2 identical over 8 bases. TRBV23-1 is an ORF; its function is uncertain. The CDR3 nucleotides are TGCGCCAGCAGTCCTACCCGCGGGGGGCCCAACACCGGGGAGCTGTTTTTT. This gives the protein CASSPTRGGPNTGELFF.